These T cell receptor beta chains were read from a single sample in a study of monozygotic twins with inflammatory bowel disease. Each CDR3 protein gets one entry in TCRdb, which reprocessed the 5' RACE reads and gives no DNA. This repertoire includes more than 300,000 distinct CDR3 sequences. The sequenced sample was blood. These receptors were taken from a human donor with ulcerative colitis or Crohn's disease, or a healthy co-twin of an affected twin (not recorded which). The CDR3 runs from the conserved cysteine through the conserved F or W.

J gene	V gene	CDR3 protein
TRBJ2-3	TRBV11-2	CASSFPKSRQGAEADTQYF
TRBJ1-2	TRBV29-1	CSVAPGVGGGYGYTF
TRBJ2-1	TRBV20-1	CSAFLPGIPNEQFF
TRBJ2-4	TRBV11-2	CASSSGLAGGRVSKNIQYF
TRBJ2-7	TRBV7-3	CASSLGGGNYEQYF
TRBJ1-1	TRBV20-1	CSAGQGAPTEAFF
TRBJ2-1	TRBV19	CASSLYPGTGGNEQFF
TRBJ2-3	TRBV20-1	CSASPGSTDTQYF
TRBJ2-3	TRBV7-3	CASSPAGSSTDTQYF
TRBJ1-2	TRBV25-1	CASSETGGDYNGYTF
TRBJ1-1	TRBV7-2	CASSSFRGNTEAFF
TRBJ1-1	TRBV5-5	CASSLAFGGGRDTEAFF
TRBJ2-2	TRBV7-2	CASSLAGGGTGELFF
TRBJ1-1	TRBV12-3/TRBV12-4	CASSRGQPLNTEAFF
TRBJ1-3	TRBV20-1	CSALERSGNTIYF